This TCR beta chain was profiled in a study of regulatory T cells in long-lasting Graves disease. About the study: Antithyroid drugs had been taken under 3 months by newly diagnosed Graves' patients. Study-level results: TRBV28 was favored in persistent disease, as were TRBJ1-2 and TRBJ2-5. Possibly, too few samples lowered accuracy.

V lost 0 bases, J lost 6 bases, and 12 bases lay in between. CDR3 size: 14 residues. The germline V gene has CDR1 LGHNA and CDR2 YNFKEQ. The table lists this clonotype with many counts. Its antigen is not identified. Relying on iRepertoire HTBI primers and Arm-PCR of CDR3 regions, the team built TCR beta libraries. One entry per CDR3 protein results from TCRdb running MiXCR on the multiplex PCR reads. The table has approximately 350,000 distinct CDR3 sequences, about a sixth seen once. Time point defined: newly diagnosed GD, antithyroid drugs for less than 3 months. RNA isolated from PBMCs was used to make the TCR library. The data were also submitted as part of a second study, on T cells in Graves' hyperthyroidism and ophthalmopathy.

V and J are TRBV4-2 and TRBJ2-7, with no clear D. This TCR was recovered from a man in his forties with Graves disease. Material: peripheral blood mononuclear cells (PBMCs), obtained at new diagnosis, from a patient treated with antithyroid drugs. Written as DNA, the CDR3 is TGTGCCAGCAGCCAAGATGAGGAGAAGGCCGAGCAGTACTTC. It is translated as CASSQDEEKAEQYF.